These T cell receptor beta chains were read from a single sample in a study of shared clonotypes between healthy human individuals. Only in-frame clones appear in the TCRdb table, and some are missing; sequencing was by immunoSEQ multiplex PCR. The repertoire holds about 1.5 million clones, with over 95% as singletons. Material for sequencing was naive CD4+ T cells sorted from blood. The receptors were sampled from a man aged 30-40 years in good health. Each CDR3 is given with its conserved first and last residue. D genes are given only for firm matches. Clone size is stated in some rows and not others, as once, few, many or a class when expanded.

>TRBD1|TRBJ2-7|TRBV18|.
TGTGCCAGCTCACCAGAGCGGGACAGGGGTTTTTACGAGCAGTACTTC
CASSPERDRGFYEQYF
>TRBD2|TRBJ2-3|TRBV19|.
TGTGCCAGTAGTCCCTGGGTGGTAGCGGGAGCAGATACGCAGTATTTT
CASSPWVVAGADTQYF
>.|TRBJ2-2|TRBV2|once
TGTGCCAGCATCTTCGGGACCCAGAACACCGGGGAGCTGTTTTTT
CASIFGTQNTGELFF
>TRBD1|TRBJ2-7|TRBV2|.
TGTGCCAGCAGCCCGCGGACAGGGGGCTTCTACGAGCAGTACTTC
CASSPRTGGFYEQYF
>TRBD2|TRBJ2-1|TRBV5-1|.
TGCGCCAGCACACTAGCGGGAGGGAATGAGCAGTTCTTC
CASTLAGGNEQFF
>.|TRBJ2-7|TRBV4-3|.
TGCGCCAGCAGCTGGCTGGAGACCTACGAGCAGTACTTC
CASSWLETYEQYF
>TRBD1|TRBJ2-1|TRBV7-2|.
TGTGCCAGCAGCTTAAGGGGGACAGGGTTAAGGAATGAGCAGTTCTTC
CASSLRGTGLRNEQFF
>.|TRBJ1-2|TRBV6-5|.
TGTGCCAGCAGTTACCCCCCCCCGGGGTACTATGGCTACACCTTC
CASSYPPPGYYGYTF
>.|TRBJ2-7|TRBV6-5|.
TGTGCCAGCAGTTCACTCAGGGGAGGGAGTTCCTACGAGCAGTACTTC
CASSSLRGGSSYEQYF
>.|TRBJ1-5|TRBV2|.
TGTGCCAGCAGTGATAGAGTTAGCAATCAGCCCCAGCATTTT
CASSDRVSNQPQHF
>.|TRBJ2-1|TRBV14|.
TGTGCCAGCAGCCAAGACTTCGGGCGTCTAGCCCATGAGCAGTTCTTC
CASSQDFGRLAHEQFF
>TRBD2|TRBJ2-1|TRBV28|.
TGTGCCAGCAGTTTGCGTGGACTAGCGTCCTACAATGAGCAGTTCTTC
CASSLRGLASYNEQFF